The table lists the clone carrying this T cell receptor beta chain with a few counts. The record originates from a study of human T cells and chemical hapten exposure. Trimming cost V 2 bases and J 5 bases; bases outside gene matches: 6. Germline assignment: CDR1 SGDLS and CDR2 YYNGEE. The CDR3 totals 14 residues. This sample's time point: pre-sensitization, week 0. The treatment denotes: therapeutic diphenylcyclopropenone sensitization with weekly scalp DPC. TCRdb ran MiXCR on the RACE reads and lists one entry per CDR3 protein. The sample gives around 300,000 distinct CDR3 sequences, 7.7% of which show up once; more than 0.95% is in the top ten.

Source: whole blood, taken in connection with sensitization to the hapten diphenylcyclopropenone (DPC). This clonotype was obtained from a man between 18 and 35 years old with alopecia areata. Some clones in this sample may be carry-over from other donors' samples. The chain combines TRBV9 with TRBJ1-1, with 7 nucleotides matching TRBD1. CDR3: CASSVRQGDTEAFF. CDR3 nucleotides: TGTGCCAGCAGCGTTCGGCAGGGGGATACTGAAGCTTTCTTT.